Included here is one TCR beta chain sequence, with context. Its antigen specificity is not known. Base qualities are not provided; no much larger clone lies one nucleotide away. This entry comes from a study of blood T cell repertoires in COVID-19 (TCRdb year 2020). As for the study more broadly: Samples from collaborators originated in the United States, Italy and Spain and spanned both the acute and convalescent phases of COVID-19. The prospective study material was composed of cDNA or gDNA derived from T cells, B-cell-depleted T cells, or PBMCs. Deeply sampled blood TCRbeta repertoires from subjects exposed to, actively infected with, or recovered from COVID-19 were included in the dataset. The repertoires were released in a freely available public database intended as a resource for research on the immune response to SARS-CoV-2. The samples were drawn from the first 160 participants of the ongoing ImmuneRACE study and from roughly 1,300 subjects provided by 6 global collaborators. Sample metadata almost always included a de-identified subject ID, COVID-19 status, age in years and sex. Where available, HLA class I and class II types were obtained from metadata supplied by the sample provider rather than from assay-based typing. Study-wide findings and limitations: The quantity of clinical and demographic metadata differed by source and by participant and was supplied without curation.

The collaborating institutions used their own protocols to collect whole blood in K2EDTA tubes. For TCRbeta analysis, collaborators shipped samples in one of three forms: frozen whole blood, isolated PBMCs, or DNA extracted from either of those sample types. The immunoSEQ Assay, a bias-controlled multiplex PCR, was used to amplify TCRbeta CDR3 regions from genomic DNA. The original methods were these. The number of nucleated cells in each sample was estimated by amplification of reference gene primers within the assay. Sequence reads were collapsed and filtered to measure the absolute abundance of every unique TCRbeta CDR3 rearrangement. For each sample, productive Simpson clonality was calculated by taking the square root of Simpson's diversity index across productive rearrangements. As stored in TCRdb, this immuneACCESS dataset retains in-frame rearrangements with V and J assigned. A fraction of the clones does not appear; measured against another copy, unresolved V genes explain less than half of the discrepancy, and the remainder lacks a known reason. V and J calls and clone size follow that table, whereas D and trimming were derived from the DNA. A total of fewer than 200,000 clones appear in this sample, about 83% of them only once. The ten largest clones take up roughly 1.9% of the sample.

This clonotype was sampled from a woman older than 75 with acute or convalescent COVID-19. Sequences were obtained from peripheral blood.

This receptor has the CDR3 CASSYGTAISTDTQYF. The bases are TGTGCCAGCAGTTACGGGACAGCGATAAGCACAGATACGCAGTATTTT. The chain joins TRBV6-5 to TRBJ2-3, and TRBD1 aligns with 7 junction nucleotides. Counted from cysteine to phenylalanine, this CDR3 has 16 amino acids. This entry keeps only the CDR3 DNA: 48 bases, framed from base 1. From V the trimming removes 2 bases and from J it removes 0 bases, while the gene matches leave 5 bases of the junction unaccounted for. The CDR1 and CDR2 encoded by the germline V gene are MNHEY and SVGAGI.